The 24 T cell receptor beta chains in this list originate from one sample, sequenced in a study of OX40 agonist ivuxolimab in advanced cancers. TCRdb's copy holds only in-frame clones and misses some; the assay was immunoSEQ multiplex PCR. This sample carries over 65,000 clones, 84% of them seen once, and the ten largest clones take roughly 0.79%. The sample here was CD4+ or CD8+ T cells sorted from blood, taken in a trial of the OX40 agonist ivuxolimab. These receptors were collected from an adult with an advanced solid tumor such as melanoma, head and neck, liver or kidney cancer.

The chain uses TRBV6-1 and TRBJ2-5; D is perhaps TRBD2 (8 bases). The germline V and J ends were trimmed by 3 bases and 2 bases, with 25 bases remaining between them. The CDR3 spans 19 residues. Per the germline V gene, CDR1 is MNHNS and CDR2 is SASEGT. CDR3 in DNA: TGTGCCAGCAGTGACAGGGGGTGGCGGGAGGCTTTCAATCAAGAGACCCAGTACTTC. Translated: CASSDRGWREAFNQETQYF.

J is TRBJ1-3 and V is TRBV9; 8 bases match TRBD1. Losses at the gene ends were 4 bases for V and 0 bases for J; bases not matched to a gene: 12. Germline V gene sequence: CDR1 SGDLS, CDR2 YYNGEE. The length of the CDR3 is 18 residues. The DNA of the CDR3 is TGTGCCAGCAGCACCGGACAGGGACTACGGTCCTCTGGAAACACCATATATTTT. Residues: CASSTGQGLRSSGNTIYF.

The chain is built from TRBV2 and TRBJ1-2, with 10 positions matching TRBD1. Trimming took 6 bases from V and 7 from J; bases not matched to a gene: 8. The CDR3 has 14 residues. CDR1 is SNHLY, CDR2 FYNNEI, per germline. The CDR3 DNA reads TGTGCCAGCAGCCTCCATGGACAGGGGGTTGGCTACACCTTC. Protein: CASSLHGQGVGYTF.

V gene TRBV28 combines with J gene TRBJ2-6; the D gene is possibly TRBD2 (5 bases). Deletions cut 5 bases from V and 4 bases from J, with 15 bases between. CDR1 is MDHEN and CDR2 is SYDVKM in the germline V gene. The CDR3 covers 16 residues. The CDR3 spells CASSPPWGAGANVLTF. CDR3 nucleotide sequence: TGTGCCAGCAGTCCACCGTGGGGAGCGGGGGCCAACGTCCTGACTTTC.

This clone was detected once. The chain uses TRBV9 and TRBJ2-1; D could derive from TRBD1 or TRBD2 (5 bases each). Per germline, CDR1 SGDLS and CDR2 YYNGEE. The V end lost 0 bases, the J end lost 0 bases, and 7 bases lay between the germline ends. The CDR3 is 15 amino acids. The CDR3 loop is CASSVVGDSYNEQFF. CDR3 coding DNA: TGTGCCAGCAGCGTAGTGGGGGACTCCTACAATGAGCAGTTCTTC.

The genes are TRBV4-1 and TRBJ2-2, with 9 bases fitting TRBD1. Unmatched junction bases numbered 2, after V lost 4 bases and J lost 2 bases. Per the germline V gene, CDR1 is MGHRA and CDR2 is YSYEKL. The CDR3 extends over 15 amino acids. The CDR3 DNA sequence: TGCGCCAGCAGCCTGGGACAGGGTAACACCGGGGAGCTGTTTTTT. Translating it yields CASSLGQGNTGELFF.

CDR3 DNA: TGTGCTAGTGGACCCGGACACCCCGGGCCCCAGTACTTC. Its translation is CASGPGHPGPQYF. V is TRBV12-5 and J is TRBJ2-5, with D possibly being TRBD1 (5 bases). The CDR3 length is 13 residues. Germline V CDR1 and CDR2: LGHNT, FRNRAP. Trimming stripped 6 bases from V and 9 bases from J, with 17 bases between. Supplemented by reference TRBV12-5 and TRBJ2-5, the full variable domain reads DARVTQTPRHKVTEMGQEVTMRCQPILGHNTVFWYRQTMMQGLELLAYFRNRAPLDDSGMPKDRFSAEMPDATLATLKIQPSEPRDSAVYFCASGPGHPGPQYFGPGTRLLVL.

V and J are TRBV6-1 and TRBJ1-3, with a tentative D call TRBD1 (5 bases). The CDR3 is 15 amino acids. CDR1 MNHNS and CDR2 SASEGT come from the germline V gene. V was pared by 6 bases and J by 4 bases, with 16 bases between. CDR3 sequence: CASSPSQGRGNTIYF. The CDR3, as DNA: TGTGCCAGCAGCCCCTCCCAGGGTCGGGGAAACACCATATATTTT.

For this clone: Within the sample, other DNA sequences also encode this same CDR3. The chain is built from TRBV6-5 and TRBJ2-5; perhaps TRBD2 as D (5 bases). This CDR3 is 13 amino acids long. Trimming removed 6 bases at V and 4 bases at J, with 12 bases between. Per germline, CDR1 MNHEY and CDR2 SVGAGI. The CDR3 protein is CASRSYGGETQYF. DNA for the CDR3: TGTGCCAGCAGATCCTACGGAGGAGAGACCCAGTACTTC.

A few counts support this clone. The rearrangement joins TRBV6-1 to TRBJ1-5; D not resolved. Germline lookup yields CDR1 MNHNS and CDR2 SASEGT. The length of the CDR3 is 10 residues. Trimming left V 8 bases short and J 9 bases short, with 8 bases between. The CDR3 coding sequence is TGTGCCAGCGGCGATCGGCCCCAGCATTTT. The encoded protein is CASGDRPQHF.

The rearrangement joins TRBV2 to TRBJ2-1; unclear D gene. Germline CDR1 reads SNHLY; CDR2 reads FYNNEI. This CDR3 is built from 12 residues. V was cut by 2 bases and J by 8 bases, with 7 bases left in between. The CDR3 sequence is CASSEIDDEQFF. CDR3 DNA: TGTGCCAGCAGTGAAATTGATGATGAGCAGTTCTTC.

The V call is TRBV7-2, the J call TRBJ2-1; 8 positions match TRBD1. The germline CDR1 and CDR2 sequences are SGHTA and FQGNSA. V shed 4 bases and J 10 bases; nucleotides not matched to a gene: 12. There are 15 residues in the CDR3. CDR3 nucleotide sequence: TGTGCCAGCAGCTCCAGGGGGCAATTGACCATCGAGCAGTTCTTC. This translates into CASSSRGQLTIEQFF. Full variable domain (rest looked up from reference TRBV7-2 and TRBJ2-1): GAGVSQSPSNKVTEKGKDVELRCDPISGHTALYWYRQSLGQGLEFLIYFQGNSAPDKSGLPSDRFSAERTGGSVSTLTIQRTQQEDSAVYLCASSSRGQLTIEQFFGPGTRLTVL.

This rearrangement joins TRBV11-3 to TRBJ2-1, with D perhaps matching TRBD1 (6 bases). The CDR3 sequence is 13 residues long. V lost 4 bases, J lost 3 bases, and 7 bases lay in between. Germline lookup yields CDR1 SGHNT and CDR2 YENEEA. The CDR3 reads CASSSQGYNEQFF. In nucleotides, the CDR3 is TGTGCCAGCAGCTCACAGGGCTACAATGAGCAGTTCTTC. The whole variable domain, remainder taken from reference TRBV11-3 and TRBJ2-1, is EAGVVQSPRYKIIEKKQPVAFWCNPISGHNTLYWYLQNLGQGPELLIRYENEEAVDDSQLPKDRFSAERLKGVDSTLKIQPAELGDSAVYLCASSSQGYNEQFFGPGTRLTVL.

The chain joins TRBV5-1 to TRBJ2-3; tentative D call: TRBD1 (5 bases). The CDR3 consists of 14 residues. Trimming left V 0 bases short and J 0 bases short, with 5 bases between. Germline-derived CDR1 and CDR2 are SGHRS and YFSETQ. CDR3 in DNA: TGCGCCAGCAGCTTGGGGGGCAGCACAGATACGCAGTATTTT. As protein: CASSLGGSTDTQYF.

This clone was observed a single time. The chain couples TRBV5-4 to TRBJ1-2, with a weak D call TRBD1 (5 bases). Trimming removed 0 bases at V and 4 bases at J, with 13 bases between. Germline lookup yields CDR1 SGHNT and CDR2 YYREEE (reference sequence). This CDR3 spans 15 amino acids. CDR3 loop: CASSLGVTVGYGYTF. DNA of the CDR3: TGTGCCAGCAGCTTGGGGGTGACAGTCGGCTATGGCTACACCTTC. Based on the CDR3 plus reference TRBV5-4 and TRBJ1-2, the full variable domain is ETGVTQSPTHLIKTRGQQVTLRCSSQSGHNTVSWYQQALGQGPQFIFQYYREEENGRGNFPPRFSGLQFPNYSSELNVNALELDDSALYLCASSLGVTVGYGYTFGSGTRLTVV.

The chain uses TRBV28 and TRBJ1-2; perhaps TRBD1 as D (5 bases). The germline V gene has CDR1 MDHEN and CDR2 SYDVKM. Trimming took off 6 bases at V and 6 bases at J, with 20 bases between the two ends. The CDR3 has 15 residues. The CDR3 loop is CASSTPGTGFDGYTF. CDR3 bases: TGTGCCAGCAGCACCCCCGGGACGGGGTTTGATGGCTACACCTTC.

The genes are TRBV5-4 and TRBJ2-7; D may be TRBD1 (6 bases). The V gene lost 5 bases and the J gene lost 3 bases, with 12 bases spanning the gap. Germline V CDR1 and CDR2: SGHNT, YYREEE (reference sequence). The CDR3 has 13 amino acids. The DNA of the CDR3 is TGTGCCAGCAGGCCTGGACAGAACTACGAGCAGTACTTC. This sequence encodes CASRPGQNYEQYF.

The chain uses TRBV19 and TRBJ1-6, with 10 bases that match TRBD1. With 3 bases clipped from V and 8 bases from J, the junction kept 13 bases outside the gene matches. This CDR3 has 18 amino acids. Germline CDR1 and CDR2: LNHDA and SQIVND (reference sequence). Here the CDR3 DNA reads TGTGCCAGTAGTATGTTCCTTGGGACAGGGGTGCGGTATTCACCCCTCCACTTT. Its translation: CASSMFLGTGVRYSPLHF.

The V gene is TRBV2, the J gene TRBJ2-7; 16 positions match TRBD2. J was trimmed by 6 bases and V by 7 bases; bases with no gene match: 9. CDR3 length equals 16 residues. In germline, CDR1 is SNHLY, CDR2 FYNNEI. CDR3 sequence reads: CASKPGLAGGLGEQYF. The CDR3 bases are TGTGCCAGCAAACCGGGACTAGCGGGAGGGTTGGGCGAGCAGTACTTC.

CDR3 bases: TGTGCCAGCAGTTACGCAGGGGTCGGAAACACCATATATTTT. Translated: CASSYAGVGNTIYF. The V call is TRBV6-6, the J call TRBJ1-3, with D tentatively TRBD1 (6 bases). This CDR3 spans 14 amino acids. V lost 2 bases and J 4 bases, leaving 9 bases between the germline ends. The V gene's germline CDR1 is MNHNY and CDR2 SVGAGI (reference sequence).

The rearrangement joins TRBV10-2 to TRBJ1-2, with TRBD1 matching over 9 bases. The germline CDR1 and CDR2 sequences are WSHSY and SAAADI. V gave up 5 bases and J gave up 6 bases; unmatched junction bases: 4. The CDR3 has 13 amino acids. CDR3 amino acids: CASSSGQGDGYTF. The CDR3 coding sequence is TGCGCCAGCAGTTCGGGACAGGGCGATGGCTACACCTTC.

J is TRBJ2-5 and V is TRBV19; no clear D gene. Germline V lookup: CDR1 LNHDA, CDR2 SQIVND (reference sequence). V was shortened by 3 bases and J by 3 bases, with 5 bases between the two germline ends. The CDR3 consists of 12 residues. The CDR3 loop reads CASSMTKETQYF. The CDR3 coding sequence is TGTGCCAGTAGTATGACAAAAGAGACCCAGTACTTC.

This sequence joins TRBV21-1 and TRBJ2-1. TRBV21-1 corresponds to a pseudogene. CDR3 size: 16 residues. Written as DNA, the CDR3 is TGTGCCAGCAGCAAAGGTGAGACCAGCTCCTACAATGAGCAGTTCTTC. Residues: CASSKGETSSYNEQFF.

This clone appeared a few times. The chain combines TRBV6-5 with TRBJ2-3, with 10 positions matching TRBD2. The CDR3 sequence is 14 residues long. Per germline, CDR1 MNHEY and CDR2 SVGAGI. The V gene end was trimmed by 6 bases and the J gene end by 6 bases; junction bases not matched to a gene: 6. As DNA, the CDR3 is TGTGCCAGCAGCCCAAAGCGGGGGGGCGATACGCAGTATTTT. Its protein is CASSPKRGGDTQYF.